These 31 T cell receptor beta chains originate from one sample sequenced in a study of T cell responses to AZD1222 COVID-19 vaccine. Clones were read by immunoSEQ multiplex PCR, and TCRdb kept only the in-frame ones, dropping some. The table shows more than 85,000 clones, with around nine tenths occurring only once. Sample: peripheral blood, taken on day 0 of AZD1222 vaccination. Receptor source: an adult in good health.

DNA for the CDR3: TGCGCCAGCAGGGCAGGGAGGAGATTAGGAAGGGAGACCCAGTACTTC. Encoded protein: CASRAGRRLGRETQYF. The chain has TRBV5-1 and TRBJ2-5; D perhaps matches TRBD2 (6 bases). The CDR3 runs 16 residues. V was shortened by 5 bases and J by 5 bases, with 22 bases between the two germline ends. From germline, CDR1 is SGHRS and CDR2 YFSETQ.

V usage is TRBV11-2 and J usage is TRBJ1-6; D remains unclear. Between the trimmed V and J ends, which lost 8 bases and 0 bases, there was a span of 11 bases. The CDR3 length is 15 residues. Per the germline V gene, CDR1 is SGHAT and CDR2 is FQNNGV. CDR3 bases: TGTGCCAGCCGGCGAGGAAGCTCCTATAATTCACCCCTCCACTTT. As protein: CASRRGSSYNSPLHF.

V gene TRBV7-2 combines with J gene TRBJ1-2; unclear D gene. Trimming took off 0 bases at V and 7 bases at J, with 18 bases between the two ends. The germline gives CDR1 SGHTA, CDR2 FQGNSA. The length of the CDR3 is 16 residues. Here the CDR3 reads CASSLAPISSGGGYTF. DNA of the CDR3: TGTGCCAGCAGCTTAGCGCCCATATCTTCCGGCGGTGGCTACACCTTC.

J is TRBJ1-4 and V is TRBV5-6; weak D call: TRBD1 (6 bases). The CDR3 has 15 amino acids. The germline V gene encodes CDR1 SGHDT and CDR2 YYEEEE. V was clipped by 7 bases and J by 4 bases, with 17 bases between them. In DNA, the CDR3 is TGTGCCAGCTCAAGCCCCGGGACACGTAATGAAAAACTGTTTTTT. Its translation: CASSSPGTRNEKLFF.

The chain has TRBV18 and TRBJ2-7; maybe TRBD1 (6 bases). V shed 0 bases and J shed 5 bases, with 17 bases lying between them. The CDR3 consists of 16 residues. CDR1 is KGHSH and CDR2 is LQKENI in the germline V gene. Here the CDR3 DNA reads TGTGCCAGCTCACCACCGGGGACCGGGACATTCAACGAGCAGTACTTC. Translating gives CASSPPGTGTFNEQYF.

This rearrangement joins TRBV27 to TRBJ1-3; D might be TRBD1 (6 bases). V was shortened by 5 bases and J by 1 base, with 9 bases between the two germline ends. Per germline, CDR1 MNHEY and CDR2 SMNVEV (reference sequence). The CDR3 extends over 14 amino acids. For the CDR3, the DNA is TGTGCCAGCAGTGCGACAGGATCTGGAAACACCATATATTTT. It translates to CASSATGSGNTIYF.

The rearrangement uses TRBV5-1 and TRBJ2-7; 8 nucleotides line up with TRBD1. V lost 4 bases and J lost 4; bases outside the gene matches: 16. Germline assignment: CDR1 SGHRS and CDR2 YFSETQ. The CDR3 is 17 residues long. Written as DNA, the CDR3 is TGCGCCAGCAGCCTGGAAAAGCCGGGACAGGCACCTTACGAGCAGTACTTC. It codes for CASSLEKPGQAPYEQYF.

This clone turned up a few times. The J gene is TRBJ2-7, the V gene TRBV5-1; tentative D call: TRBD1 (5 bases). Per germline, CDR1 SGHRS and CDR2 YFSETQ. The V end was cut by 6 bases, the J end by 0 bases, with 16 bases between. The CDR3 has 15 amino acids. The CDR3: CASTLGHVSSYEQYF. The DNA for the CDR3 is TGCGCCAGCACCCTGGGGCACGTGAGCTCCTACGAGCAGTACTTC.

This clone has just a few counts. This chain links TRBV6-5 with TRBJ2-1; TRBD2 matches at 8 bases. Trimming took 6 bases from V and 2 from J; bases not matched to a gene: 3. CDR3 length: 14 amino acids. In germline, CDR1 is MNHEY, CDR2 SVGAGI. CDR3: CASRLSGTYNEQFF. The CDR3 DNA reads as TGTGCCAGCAGACTTAGCGGGACCTACAATGAGCAGTTCTTC.

The V and J genes are TRBV6-4 and TRBJ2-3; 7 bases agree with TRBD1. The CDR3 runs 14 residues. J gave up 3 bases and V 4 bases, and 4 bases lay outside the gene matches. Germline CDR1 and CDR2: MRHNA and SNTAGT. The chain's CDR3 is CASSARQGTDTQYF. The CDR3 region has the DNA TGTGCCAGCAGTGCGAGACAGGGAACAGATACGCAGTATTTT.

A single count supports this clone. Other DNA sequences in the sample encode the same CDR3. The chain couples TRBV12-3 or TRBV12-4 to TRBJ1-1, with D unclear. Trimming removed 5 bases at V and 1 base at J, with 8 bases between. There are 13 residues in the CDR3. The CDR3 sequence is CASSLTGNTEAFF. The CDR3 DNA reads as TGTGCCAGCAGTCTGACGGGGAACACTGAAGCTTTCTTT.

In regard to this clone: The sample holds other DNA sequences that translate to the same CDR3. The rearrangement joins TRBV15 to TRBJ1-5; TRBD1 aligns across 7 bases. There are 14 residues in the CDR3. The germline V gene encodes CDR1 LNHNV and CDR2 YYDKDF (reference sequence). V was clipped by 0 bases and J by 7 bases; unmatched bases: 3. CDR3 nucleotides: TGTGCCACCAGCAGAGATCCAGGGGGACAGCCCCAGCATTTT. Translating it yields CATSRDPGGQPQHF.

The genes are TRBV7-2 and TRBJ1-1; D possibly corresponds to TRBD1 (6 bases). Germline lookup yields CDR1 SGHTA and CDR2 FQGNSA. CDR3 length: 14 residues. The ends were cut back, 6 bases at V and 2 bases at J, with 13 bases in the middle. The CDR3 here is CASRPGQSNTEAFF. The CDR3 region has the DNA TGTGCCAGCAGACCGGGACAAAGTAACACTGAAGCTTTCTTT. The complete variable domain, with remaining parts taken from reference TRBV7-2 and TRBJ1-1, reads GAGVSQSPSNKVTEKGKDVELRCDPISGHTALYWYRQSLGQGLEFLIYFQGNSAPDKSGLPSDRFSAERTGGSVSTLTIQRTQQEDSAVYLCASRPGQSNTEAFFGQGTRLTVV.

The rearrangement uses TRBV19 and TRBJ1-2; 7 bases agree with TRBD1. Germline CDR1 reads LNHDA; CDR2 reads SQIVND (reference sequence). Trimming took 8 bases from V and 4 from J; bases not matched to a gene: 16. The CDR3 has 16 residues. CDR3 coding DNA: TGTGCCAGTTCAATAGCGACAGGGCAACCGCCCTATGGCTACACCTTC. Its protein product is CASSIATGQPPYGYTF.

The chain employs TRBV7-2 and TRBJ1-2; 11 nucleotides match TRBD1. Germline CDR1 reads SGHTA; CDR2 reads FQGNSA. V lost 1 base, J lost 7 bases, and 8 bases stayed unmatched. The CDR3 loop spans 16 amino acids. CDR3 nucleotide sequence: TGTGCCAGCAGCTTAGTATGGGACAGGGGGAAAGCTGGCTACACCTTC. Translated: CASSLVWDRGKAGYTF.

The chain couples TRBV12-3 or TRBV12-4 to TRBJ1-2; 10 bases fit TRBD1. With 6 bases clipped from V and 7 bases from J, the junction kept 2 bases outside the gene matches. The CDR3 length is 12 residues. The CDR3 is CASSDRGLGYTF. CDR3 in DNA: TGTGCCAGCAGCGACAGGGGGCTTGGCTACACCTTC.

The chain is built from TRBV20-1 and TRBJ1-1, with 12 positions matching TRBD1. Germline CDR1 DFQATT, CDR2 SNEGSKA (reference sequence). The CDR3 length is 11 residues. V lost 6 bases and J lost 10; bases outside the gene matches: 3. CDR3 residues: CSAGDRGRAFF. CDR3 sequence (DNA): TGCAGTGCAGGGGACAGGGGGCGAGCTTTCTTT.

The chain combines TRBV3-1 (or the pseudogene TRBV3-2) with TRBJ1-2; D is unresolved. V was trimmed by 4 bases and J by 1 base, leaving 7 bases between them. The CDR3 runs 13 residues. Germline CDR1 reads LGHDT; CDR2 reads YNNKEL (reference sequence). The CDR3 sequence: CASSPRHNYGYTF. CDR3 coding DNA: TGTGCCAGCAGCCCCCGACATAACTATGGCTACACCTTC.

A single count supports this clone. This chain links TRBV3-1 (or the pseudogene TRBV3-2) with TRBJ1-1; 12 nucleotides align to TRBD1. The V gene's germline CDR1 is LGHDT and CDR2 YNNKEL (reference sequence). With V trimmed by 4 bases and J by 7 bases, 4 bases remained unmatched. The CDR3 totals 14 residues. The DNA of the CDR3 is TGTGCCAGCAGCCTGGGACAGGGGGCCGGTGAAGCTTTCTTT. Protein sequence: CASSLGQGAGEAFF.

The gene calls are TRBV27 and TRBJ1-5; no clear D gene. The CDR3 has 15 residues. V gave up 5 bases and J gave up 5 bases, with 16 bases separating them. Germline V gives CDR1 MNHEY, CDR2 SMNVEV (reference sequence). The CDR3 DNA reads as TGTGCCAGCAGTCCTCCGGGATGGGCCCATCAGCCCCAGCATTTT. Its translation: CASSPPGWAHQPQHF.

This sequence joins TRBV7-2 and TRBJ2-3; 7 bases map to TRBD2. The germline V gene encodes CDR1 SGHTA and CDR2 FQGNSA. The V segment lost 2 bases and the J segment 1 base; nucleotides outside the gene matches: 6. The CDR3 has 16 residues. CDR3 residues: CASSLWASGRTDTQYF. The CDR3 DNA is TGTGCCAGCAGCTTATGGGCTAGCGGACGCACAGATACGCAGTATTTT.

The chain couples TRBV28 to TRBJ1-5; no definite D call. This CDR3 spans 13 amino acids. The V gene's germline CDR1 is MDHEN and CDR2 SYDVKM. The V gene lost 7 bases and the J gene lost 5 bases, with 12 bases spanning the gap. The CDR3 region is CASNTWEDQPQHF. In nucleotides, the CDR3 is TGTGCCAGCAACACCTGGGAGGATCAGCCCCAGCATTTT.

The chain couples TRBV7-6 to TRBJ1-6; 8 nucleotides agree with TRBD1. The germline CDR1 and CDR2 sequences are SGHVS and FNYEAQ. This CDR3 spans 19 amino acids. J was trimmed by 8 bases and V by 2 bases; bases with no gene match: 17. Written as DNA, the CDR3 is TGTGCCAGCAGCTTAAGGGCAGGGGGCGACACGACAAATTATTCACCCCTCCACTTT. It encodes CASSLRAGGDTTNYSPLHF. Together with reference TRBV7-6 and TRBJ1-6, the CDR3 gives the full variable domain: GAGVSQSPRYKVTKRGQDVALRCDPISGHVSLYWYRQALGQGPEFLTYFNYEAQQDKSGLPNDRFSAERPEGSISTLTIQRTEQRDSAMYRCASSLRAGGDTTNYSPLHFGNGTRLTVT.

The chain recombines TRBV7-9 with TRBJ1-6; D is undetermined. Germline CDR1 and CDR2: SEHNR and FQNEAQ (reference sequence). V lost 6 bases and J lost 4, with 16 bases in between. This CDR3 is 16 amino acids long. The CDR3 loop is CASRASGETYNSPLHF. CDR3 in DNA: TGTGCCAGCAGGGCCAGCGGAGAAACTTATAATTCACCCCTCCACTTT.

This rearrangement joins TRBV28 to TRBJ1-1; tentative D call: TRBD1 (5 bases). The V and J ends lost 4 bases and 7 bases respectively, with 19 bases between them. This CDR3 is built from 15 residues. Germline V gives CDR1 MDHEN, CDR2 SYDVKM. The CDR3 reads CASSSGQGSESEAFF. CDR3 DNA: TGTGCCAGCAGTTCAGGACAAGGGAGTGAGAGTGAAGCTTTCTTT. The complete variable domain, with remaining parts taken from reference TRBV28 and TRBJ1-1, reads DVKVTQSSRYLVKRTGEKVFLECVQDMDHENMFWYRQDPGLGLRLIYFSYDVKMKEKGDIPEGYSVSREKKERFSLILESASTNQTSMYLCASSSGQGSESEAFFGQGTRLTVV.

This sequence joins TRBV3-1 (or the pseudogene TRBV3-2) and TRBJ2-7; D may be TRBD2 (7 bases). V shed 5 bases and J shed 4 bases, with 18 bases lying between them. CDR1 and CDR2 from the germline V gene are LGHDT and YNNKEL (reference sequence). The CDR3 covers 15 residues. The CDR3 sequence is CASSGGGRGKYEQYF. The CDR3 DNA follows: TGTGCCAGCAGCGGGGGGGGCAGAGGCAAATACGAGCAGTACTTC.

The chain employs TRBV3-1 (or the pseudogene TRBV3-2) and TRBJ2-7, with no clear D. Germline V lookup: CDR1 LGHDT, CDR2 YNNKEL (reference sequence). This CDR3 has 13 residues. The V gene lost 1 base and the J gene lost 0 bases, with 4 bases spanning the gap. The CDR3 nucleotides read TGTGCCAGCAGCCAAGGTCCCTCCTACGAGCAGTACTTC. Translated, it gives CASSQGPSYEQYF.

V gene TRBV24-1 combines with J gene TRBJ2-6; tentatively, D is TRBD2 (7 bases). V was pared by 5 bases and J by 4 bases, with 20 bases between. Germline-derived CDR1 and CDR2 are KGHDR and SFDVKD. This CDR3 is built from 18 residues. CDR3 DNA: TGTGCCACCAGTGGCCCCAACAGGGAGGGCTCCGGGGCCAACGTCCTGACTTTC. Translation: CATSGPNREGSGANVLTF.

The J gene is TRBJ2-7, the V gene TRBV4-2, with TRBD2 matching 9 bases. The ends lost 6 bases at V and 0 bases at J; junction bases unmatched: 9. The CDR3 is 16 residues long. CDR1 LGHNA and CDR2 YNFKEQ come from the germline V gene. CDR3 residues: CASSRELAGFSYEQYF. DNA of the CDR3: TGTGCCAGCAGTCGCGAGCTAGCGGGATTCTCCTACGAGCAGTACTTC.

The count of this clone is one. The chain links TRBV5-4 to TRBJ2-3, with D possibly being TRBD1 (5 bases). Germline V gene data show CDR1 as SGHNT and CDR2 as YYREEE (reference sequence). This CDR3 has 15 residues. Trimming left V 2 bases short and J 2 bases short, with 12 bases between. CDR3 sequence reads: CASSLTQGLTDTQYF. CDR3 in DNA: TGTGCCAGCAGCTTAACGCAGGGCCTCACAGATACGCAGTATTTT.

The V and J genes are TRBV10-1 and TRBJ1-1; possibly TRBD1 for D (6 bases). This CDR3 spans 14 amino acids. Germline V CDR1 and CDR2: WNHNN, SYGVQD (reference sequence). V was shortened by 5 bases and J by 6 bases, with 16 bases between the two germline ends. The CDR3 sequence: CASSLKGDLAEAFF. The CDR3, as DNA: TGCGCCAGCAGTCTAAAGGGGGATCTTGCTGAAGCTTTCTTT.